Listed below are T cell receptor beta chains from one sample, sequenced in a study of cytomegalovirus exposure and HLA in healthy donors. TCRdb's copy holds only in-frame clones and misses some; the assay was immunoSEQ multiplex PCR. The table lists about 82,000 clones, around 77% of them singletons. Sequencing input: PBMCs. These receptors all come from a man aged 50 to 59 in good health and CMV-seronegative. Both conserved end residues are part of each CDR3. A D gene is named only where the DNA matches it firmly. Clone size is stated in some rows and not others, as once, few, many or a class when expanded.

j_gene: TRBJ1-5; abundance: NA; len: 13; d_gene: NA; v_gene: TRBV12-5; CDR3aa: CASGLEPNQPQHF; CDR3nt: TGTGCTAGTGGTTTGGAGCCCAATCAGCCCCAGCATTTT
j_gene: TRBJ1-4; abundance: NA; len: 14; d_gene: NA; v_gene: TRBV5-6; CDR3aa: CASSFRGFDEKLFF; CDR3nt: TGTGCCAGCAGCTTCCGGGGGTTCGATGAAAAACTGTTTTTT
j_gene: TRBJ1-2; abundance: NA; len: 16; d_gene: TRBD1; v_gene: TRBV5-6; CDR3aa: CASSSRTGHSNYGYTF; CDR3nt: TGTGCCAGCAGCTCCCGGACAGGACATTCTAACTATGGCTACACCTTC
j_gene: TRBJ1-1; abundance: NA; len: 14; d_gene: NA; v_gene: TRBV2; CDR3aa: CASSGPGRSTEAFF; CDR3nt: TGTGCCAGCTCGGGCCCAGGGCGCAGCACTGAAGCTTTCTTT
j_gene: TRBJ1-1; abundance: NA; len: 13; d_gene: NA; v_gene: TRBV6-5; CDR3aa: CASSLQGAPAAFF; CDR3nt: TGTGCCAGCAGCCTACAGGGTGCCCCTGCGGCTTTCTTT
j_gene: TRBJ2-7; abundance: NA; len: 13; d_gene: NA; v_gene: TRBV15; CDR3aa: CATSRDLPYEQYF; CDR3nt: TGTGCCACCAGCAGAGATCTTCCCTACGAGCAGTACTTC
j_gene: TRBJ1-6; abundance: NA; len: 14; d_gene: NA; v_gene: TRBV5-8; CDR3aa: CASSSGTPVGSLHF; CDR3nt: TGTGCCAGCAGCTCCGGGACACCGGTCGGATCCCTCCACTTT
j_gene: TRBJ1-2; abundance: NA; len: 15; d_gene: NA; v_gene: TRBV5-1; CDR3aa: CATFTGPGTNYGYTF; CDR3nt: TGCGCCACCTTCACCGGACCGGGAACTAACTATGGCTACACCTTC
j_gene: TRBJ1-3; abundance: NA; len: 16; d_gene: NA; v_gene: TRBV6-5; CDR3aa: CASSYSTPNSGNTIYF; CDR3nt: TGTGCCAGCAGTTACTCGACTCCCAACTCTGGAAACACCATATATTTT
j_gene: TRBJ2-6; abundance: NA; len: 16; d_gene: TRBD1; v_gene: TRBV5-4; CDR3aa: CASRSRQGSGANVLTF; CDR3nt: TGTGCCAGCAGAAGTAGACAGGGGTCTGGGGCCAACGTCCTGACTTTC
j_gene: TRBJ1-2; abundance: NA; len: 15; d_gene: TRBD1; v_gene: TRBV18; CDR3aa: CASSPTIQGERGYTF; CDR3nt: TGTGCCAGCTCACCGACGATACAGGGGGAGCGTGGCTACACCTTC
j_gene: TRBJ2-7; abundance: NA; len: 14; d_gene: TRBD2; v_gene: TRBV6-6; CDR3aa: CASSYGRGVYEQYF; CDR3nt: TGTGCCAGCAGTTACGGGAGGGGCGTATACGAGCAGTACTTC
j_gene: TRBJ1-5; abundance: NA; len: 14; d_gene: TRBD1; v_gene: TRBV2; CDR3aa: CASSTGGAGQPQHF; CDR3nt: TGTGCCAGCTCAACAGGGGGCGCGGGGCAGCCCCAGCATTTT
j_gene: TRBJ2-2; abundance: once; len: 17; d_gene: TRBD1; v_gene: TRBV5-6; CDR3aa: CASSLEPLWDRTGELFF; CDR3nt: TGTGCCAGCAGCTTGGAACCCCTATGGGACAGGACCGGGGAGCTGTTTTTT
j_gene: TRBJ2-1; abundance: NA; len: 15; d_gene: TRBD2; v_gene: TRBV5-1; CDR3aa: CASSPGGGSYNEQFF; CDR3nt: TGCGCCAGCAGCCCCGGGGGGGGTTCCTACAATGAGCAGTTCTTC
j_gene: TRBJ1-6; abundance: NA; len: 15; d_gene: TRBD1; v_gene: TRBV15; CDR3aa: CATSRHRGLNSPLHF; CDR3nt: TGTGCCACCAGCAGGCACAGGGGCTTGAATTCACCCCTCCACTTT
j_gene: TRBJ2-3; abundance: once; len: 17; d_gene: TRBD2; v_gene: TRBV5-1; CDR3aa: CASSPGLVGGKADTQYF; CDR3nt: TGCGCCAGCAGCCCGGGACTAGTGGGGGGAAAGGCAGATACGCAGTATTTT
j_gene: TRBJ2-7; abundance: NA; len: 16; d_gene: NA; v_gene: TRBV7-2; CDR3aa: CASSSGEAGTTYEQYF; CDR3nt: TGTGCCAGCAGCTCCGGGGAGGCGGGGACGACCTACGAGCAGTACTTC